The 31 T cell receptor beta chains listed next were all sequenced from one sample in a study of blood T cells in healthy people across ages. Primed by a sample-barcoded 5' primer and a J-beta primer mix, a second PCR proceeded for roughly 6 to 12 cycles. TCRdb reprocessed the 5' RACE reads via MiXCR and lists one record per CDR3 protein. The sample contains 1.5 million to 2 million distinct CDR3 sequences, under 30% of which appear only once. Sequenced: blood. The source of these receptors is a woman aged 25 to 39 in good health.

This clonotype occurred many times. V and J are TRBV6-5 and TRBJ1-2; D is unclear. Looked up from germline, CDR1 is MNHEY and CDR2 is SVGAGI. Deletions cut 5 bases from V and 3 bases from J, with 13 bases between. This CDR3 contains 14 residues. The DNA for the CDR3 is TGTGCCAGCAGTCGGACCGGGTCCCACTATGGCTACACCTTC. It specifies CASSRTGSHYGYTF.

V usage is TRBV12-3 or TRBV12-4 and J usage is TRBJ1-1; 7 positions agree with TRBD1. This CDR3 comprises 17 residues. V shed 5 bases and J 2 bases; nucleotides not matched to a gene: 14. CDR3 protein: CASSPNRQGGGNTEAFF. CDR3 sequence (DNA): TGTGCCAGCAGTCCAAACCGACAGGGCGGGGGAAACACTGAAGCTTTCTTT.

This clonotype was picked up many times. The rearrangement uses TRBV27 and TRBJ2-5, with D perhaps matching TRBD2 (5 bases). V was pared by 7 bases and J by 11 bases, with 14 bases between. Looked up from germline, CDR1 is MNHEY and CDR2 is SMNVEV (reference sequence). The CDR3 sequence is 11 residues long. The CDR3 reads CASKLGVQQYF. In DNA form, the CDR3 reads TGTGCCAGCAAGTTGGGAGTTCAACAGTACTTC.

Concerning this clonotype: A much larger clone is a single base away; this may be a read error. This chain joins TRBV10-3 and TRBJ2-1, with 8 bases aligning to TRBD1. This CDR3 comprises 14 residues. Trimming took 2 bases from V and 10 from J; bases not matched to a gene: 7. Germline assignment: CDR1 ENHRY and CDR2 SYGVKD. The CDR3 protein is CAISERAGGAEQFF. The CDR3 bases are TGTGCCATCAGTGAGCGGGCAGGGGGCGCCGAGCAGTTCTTC.

With respect to this clonotype: One junction end does not reproduce the germline sequence, and a read error may be involved. The chain employs TRBV6-1 and TRBJ2-1; D remains unclear. The CDR3 is made up of 12 amino acids. Germline assignment: CDR1 MNHNS and CDR2 SASEGT. As DNA, the CDR3 is TGTGCCAGCAGTGTGAGAAACAATAAGCAGTTCTTC. It yields the protein CASSVRNNKQFF.

The chain couples TRBV27 to TRBJ2-1; TRBD1 aligns across 8 bases. With V trimmed by 3 bases and J by 7 bases, 8 bases remained unmatched. Germline V gives CDR1 MNHEY, CDR2 SMNVEV (reference sequence). The CDR3 extends over 15 amino acids. The CDR3 region is CASSFGQGFRNEQFF. DNA for the CDR3: TGTGCCAGCAGTTTTGGACAGGGTTTTAGGAATGAGCAGTTCTTC.

The chain employs TRBV10-3 and TRBJ2-7; 8 bases match TRBD2. CDR1 and CDR2 from the germline V gene are ENHRY and SYGVKD. The CDR3 spans 12 residues. V trimming: 10 bases; J trimming: 6 bases; junction bases outside the gene matches: 8. CDR3 region: CATLRGDSEQYF. The CDR3 region has the DNA TGTGCCACCCTGCGGGGGGATAGCGAGCAGTACTTC.

The V and J genes are TRBV5-1 and TRBJ2-5, with 11 bases identical to TRBD1. V gave up 4 bases and J gave up 4 bases; unmatched junction bases: 9. This CDR3 region has 16 residues. The V gene's germline CDR1 is SGHRS and CDR2 YFSETQ. CDR3 residues: CASSHGTGGLGETQYF. CDR3 coding DNA: TGCGCCAGCAGCCACGGGACAGGGGGGTTAGGAGAGACCCAGTACTTC.

The chain combines TRBV29-1 with TRBJ2-7; 8 bases align to TRBD1. CDR3 length: 13 residues. Unmatched junction bases numbered 6, after V lost 7 bases and J lost 1 base. Germline V gene sequence: CDR1 SQVTM, CDR2 ANQGSEA. CDR3 bases: TGCAGCGCCTGGACAGGGACATCCTACGAGCAGTACTTC. This gives the protein CSAWTGTSYEQYF.

This clonotype was counted a single time. The gene calls are TRBV10-3 and TRBJ2-1; 10 positions agree with TRBD2. Per germline, CDR1 ENHRY and CDR2 SYGVKD. This CDR3 has 16 amino acids. The trim removed 2 bases at V and 1 base at J, leaving 2 bases unmatched. DNA for the CDR3: TGTGCCATCAGTGAGGGTAGCGGGAGGTCCTACAATGAGCAGTTCTTC. This gives the protein CAISEGSGRSYNEQFF.

The V call is TRBV15, the J call TRBJ1-5; D remains ambiguous. Trimming left V 0 bases short and J 3 bases short, with 9 bases between. The CDR3 has 15 amino acids. CDR1 is LNHNV and CDR2 is YYDKDF in the germline V gene (reference sequence). This chain's CDR3 is CATSRDSRDNQPQHF. Written as DNA, the CDR3 is TGTGCCACCAGCAGAGATTCGAGGGACAATCAGCCCCAGCATTTT.

The V and J genes are TRBV7-9 and TRBJ2-3; D possibly corresponds to TRBD2 (5 bases). V lost 5 bases and J lost 4, with 13 bases in between. The CDR3 is 14 amino acids. Germline lookup yields CDR1 SEHNR and CDR2 FQNEAQ (reference sequence). CDR3 amino acids: CASSPWGDADTQYF. The CDR3 DNA reads as TGTGCCAGCAGCCCTTGGGGAGACGCAGATACGCAGTATTTT.

This clonotype was counted ten times or more. This sequence joins TRBV20-1 and TRBJ2-7, with 11 bases that match TRBD2. The V gene's germline CDR1 is DFQATT and CDR2 SNEGSKA (reference sequence). Trimming at V came to 0 bases and at J to 2 bases, leaving 3 bases not matched to a gene. The CDR3 is made up of 15 amino acids. The CDR3 coding sequence is TGCAGTGCTAGAGAACTAGCGGGGGACCCCTACGAGCAGTACTTC. Amino acid sequence: CSARELAGDPYEQYF.

This clonotype has just a few counts. The CDR3 region is CASSLQTGANEKLFF. The CDR3 nucleotides read TGTGCCAGCAGCCTACAGACAGGGGCTAATGAAAAACTGTTTTTT. The rearrangement uses TRBV7-2 and TRBJ1-4, with TRBD1 identical over 8 bases. J lost 3 bases, V lost 5 bases, and 5 bases had no gene match. The V gene's germline CDR1 is SGHTA and CDR2 FQGNSA. This CDR3 spans 15 amino acids. Full variable domain (missing parts from reference TRBV7-2 and TRBJ1-4): GAGVSQSPSNKVTEKGKDVELRCDPISGHTALYWYRQSLGQGLEFLIYFQGNSAPDKSGLPSDRFSAERTGGSVSTLTIQRTQQEDSAVYLCASSLQTGANEKLFFGSGTQLSVL.

For this clonotype: One end of the junction is discordant with germline, which a read error may explain. The rearrangement links TRBV7-9 to TRBJ2-1; D is perhaps TRBD2 (6 bases). The CDR3 runs to 15 residues. CDR1 is SEHNR and CDR2 is FQNEAQ in the germline V gene (reference sequence). The CDR3 loop is CANSPGRGTYNEQFF. In DNA form, the CDR3 reads TGTGCCAACAGCCCCGGTCGGGGGACCTACAATGAGCAGTTCTTC. Drawing the rest from reference TRBV7-9 and TRBJ2-1, the complete variable domain is DTGVSQNPRHKITKRGQNVTFRCDPISEHNRLYWYRQTLGQGPEFLTYFQNEAQLEKSRLLSDRFSAERPKGSFSTLEIQRTEQGDSAMYLCANSPGRGTYNEQFFGPGTRLTVL.

This clonotype was found many times. This chain connects TRBV5-1 to TRBJ2-7; the D is unclear. The V gene lost 1 base and the J gene lost 7 bases, with 9 bases spanning the gap. CDR3 length equals 12 residues. The V gene's germline CDR1 is SGHRS and CDR2 YFSETQ. CDR3 sequence reads: CASSLNSGEQYF. The CDR3 coding sequence is TGCGCCAGCAGCTTGAATTCCGGAGAGCAGTACTTC.

This chain connects TRBV7-2 to TRBJ2-3; 7 bases fit TRBD1. V dropped 7 bases and J dropped 2; count of bases not matched to a gene: 12. The CDR3 consists of 16 residues. Per the germline V gene, CDR1 is SGHTA and CDR2 is FQGNSA. The CDR3 sequence is CASTPRTGTATDTQYF. Written as DNA, the CDR3 is TGTGCCAGCACCCCTCGAACTGGGACAGCCACAGATACGCAGTATTTT.

Worth noting for this clonotype: A read error may produce the germline difference seen at one junction end. The chain carries TRBV15 and TRBJ2-1; D ambiguous. This CDR3 contains 16 residues. Looked up from germline, CDR1 is LNHNV and CDR2 is YYDKDF (reference sequence). The CDR3 DNA follows: TGTACCACCAGCAGAGAGCGTTTGCTCTCCTACAATGAGCAGTTCTTC. Its protein product is CTTSRERLLSYNEQFF.

This clonotype was seen a few times. V is TRBV20-1 and J is TRBJ2-5; the match to TRBD2 covers 8 bases. V shed 0 bases, J shed 3 bases, and the junction held 12 bases outside the gene matches. CDR1 and CDR2 (germline): DFQATT, SNEGSKA (reference sequence). The CDR3 spans 17 residues. The CDR3 nucleotides are TGCAGTGCTAGAGACGCCGGGACTAGTGGCGCCGAAGAGACCCAGTACTTC. Translating gives CSARDAGTSGAEETQYF.

This clonotype was observed once. This chain joins TRBV7-6 and TRBJ2-7, with a tentative D call TRBD2 (5 bases). This CDR3 comprises 17 residues. Germline CDR1 reads SGHVS; CDR2 reads FNYEAQ. The ends were cut back, 5 bases at V and 1 base at J, with 21 bases in the middle. This chain's CDR3 is CASSSHPGPRGSYEQYF. The CDR3 DNA reads as TGTGCCAGCAGCAGCCACCCGGGTCCCCGGGGTTCCTACGAGCAGTACTTC.

The rearrangement links TRBV6-2 or TRBV6-3 to TRBJ2-3; D not certain. The CDR3 covers 13 residues. The V gene's germline CDR1 is MNHEY and CDR2 SVGEGT. Trimming removed 0 bases at V and 6 bases at J, with 7 bases between. For the CDR3, the DNA is TGTGCCAGCAGTTACTCGAGTTATGATACGCAGTATTTT. It specifies CASSYSSYDTQYF.

The chain recombines TRBV30 with TRBJ2-7; unclear D gene. The length of the CDR3 is 12 residues. Trimming removed 1 base at V and 9 bases at J, with 13 bases between. The germline gives CDR1 GTSNPN, CDR2 SVGIG (reference sequence). CDR3 DNA: TGTGCCTGGAGTGACTCCAGGTTGGTGCAGTACTTC. Its translation: CAWSDSRLVQYF.

This clonotype was observed a few times. CDR3: CASRVTGPVAGYTF. The DNA of the CDR3 is TGTGCCAGCAGAGTGACAGGCCCGGTCGCTGGCTACACCTTC. The chain couples TRBV6-2 or TRBV6-3 to TRBJ1-2; D might be TRBD1 (6 bases). Trimming removed 6 bases at V and 7 bases at J, with 18 bases between. Germline CDR1 is MNHEY and CDR2 is SVGEGT. The CDR3 extends over 14 amino acids.

The chain joins TRBV4-1 to TRBJ1-4, with 7 bases lining up with TRBD1. V shed 2 bases, J shed 16 bases, and the junction held 10 bases outside the gene matches. The CDR3 has 13 amino acids. Germline assignment: CDR1 MGHRA and CDR2 YSYEKL. Here the CDR3 DNA reads TGCGCCAGCAGCCAAAAGGGTGGGACAGCGGCGTTTTTT. It is translated as CASSQKGGTAAFF.

The J gene is TRBJ2-5, the V gene TRBV5-1, with D perhaps matching TRBD2 (6 bases). The ends were cut back, 4 bases at V and 6 bases at J, with 19 bases in the middle. The CDR3 has 15 amino acids. The germline gives CDR1 SGHRS, CDR2 YFSETQ. The CDR3 loop reads CASSPKDGGRKTQYF. The CDR3 nucleotides are TGCGCCAGCAGCCCTAAGGACGGGGGACGAAAGACCCAGTACTTC.

The sample holds a few counts of this clonotype. The genes are TRBV5-1 and TRBJ2-1, with 12 bases aligning to TRBD2. The trim removed 0 bases at V and 4 bases at J, leaving 5 bases unmatched. CDR1 and CDR2 from the germline V gene are SGHRS and YFSETQ. CDR3 size: 17 residues. CDR3 amino acids: CASSLGLAGATYNEQFF. For the CDR3, the DNA is TGCGCCAGCAGCTTGGGACTAGCGGGAGCGACTTACAATGAGCAGTTCTTC.

This clonotype was observed a handful of times. The chain links TRBV27 to TRBJ2-7, with 8 bases lining up with TRBD1. The J call could be wrong; TRBJ2-5 is a better fit for the DNA end. CDR1 and CDR2 (germline): MNHEY, SMNVEV (reference sequence). The CDR3 spans 15 residues. The CDR3 spells CASSPTRTGFETQYF. In DNA form, the CDR3 reads TGTGCCAGCAGCCCAACCCGGACAGGGTTCGAGACCCAGTACTTC.

This clonotype came up a few times. This chain uses TRBV12-3 or TRBV12-4 with TRBJ2-1; the match to TRBD2 covers 10 bases. J was trimmed by 6 bases and V by 6 bases; bases with no gene match: 8. The CDR3 loop spans 15 amino acids. The CDR3 DNA is TGTGCCAGCAGATATACTAGCGGGGCCCGCAATGAGCAGTTCTTC. This sequence encodes CASRYTSGARNEQFF.

This clonotype was recorded many times. The chain has TRBV4-3 and TRBJ1-1, with D possibly being TRBD1 (5 bases). Trimming removed 6 bases at V and 1 base at J, with 9 bases between. The CDR3 runs to 13 residues. Germline V CDR1 and CDR2: LGHNA, YSLEER. CDR3 in amino acids: CASRGDRNTEAFF. CDR3 DNA: TGCGCCAGCAGAGGGGATAGGAACACTGAAGCTTTCTTT.

This sequence joins TRBV6-2 or TRBV6-3 and TRBJ2-5; the match to TRBD2 covers 9 bases. CDR3 length equals 21 residues. Trimming removed 0 bases from V and 5 bases from J; junction bases left unmatched: 22. Germline assignment: CDR1 MNHEY and CDR2 SVGEGT. CDR3 sequence (DNA): TGTGCCAGCAGTTACTCGAGCTCTTTTCCGCGAATTAGCGGGGGACGGGAGACCCAGTACTTC. Encoded protein: CASSYSSSFPRISGGRETQYF.

The chain combines TRBV28 with TRBJ1-5, with D perhaps TRBD1 (5 bases). The CDR3 covers 18 residues. V shed 8 bases and J shed 8 bases, with 31 bases lying between them. Germline V gene data show CDR1 as MDHEN and CDR2 as SYDVKM. The DNA for the CDR3 is TGTGCCAGCCGTAAACCCGGGACGCTCGGGTTTAGGGTTAAGCCCCAGCATTTT. Translating it yields CASRKPGTLGFRVKPQHF.